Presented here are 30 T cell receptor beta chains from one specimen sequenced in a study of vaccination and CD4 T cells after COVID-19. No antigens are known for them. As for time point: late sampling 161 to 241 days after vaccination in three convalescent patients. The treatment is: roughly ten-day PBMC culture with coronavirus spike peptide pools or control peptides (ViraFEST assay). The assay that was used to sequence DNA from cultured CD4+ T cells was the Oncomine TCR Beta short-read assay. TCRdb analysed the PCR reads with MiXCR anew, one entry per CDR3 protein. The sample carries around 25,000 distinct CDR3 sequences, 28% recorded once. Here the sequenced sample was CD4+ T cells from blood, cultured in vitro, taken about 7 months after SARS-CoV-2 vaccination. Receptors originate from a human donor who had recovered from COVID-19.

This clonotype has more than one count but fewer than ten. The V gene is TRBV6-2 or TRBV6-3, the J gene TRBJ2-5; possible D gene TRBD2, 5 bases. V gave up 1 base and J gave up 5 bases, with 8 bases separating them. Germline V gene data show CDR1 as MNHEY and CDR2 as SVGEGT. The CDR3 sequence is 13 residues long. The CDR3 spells CASSYYREETQYF. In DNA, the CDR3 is TGTGCCAGCAGTTACTATAGGGAGGAGACCCAGTACTTC.

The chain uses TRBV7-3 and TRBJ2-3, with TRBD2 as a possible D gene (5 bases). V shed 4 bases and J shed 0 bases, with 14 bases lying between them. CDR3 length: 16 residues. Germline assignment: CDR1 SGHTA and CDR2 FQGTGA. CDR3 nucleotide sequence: TGTGCCAGCAGCTCCAACCAGAGAGGGAGCACAGATACGCAGTATTTT. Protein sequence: CASSSNQRGSTDTQYF. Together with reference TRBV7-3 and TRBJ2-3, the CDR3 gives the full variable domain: GAGVSQTPSNKVTEKGKYVELRCDPISGHTALYWYRQSLGQGPEFLIYFQGTGAADDSGLPNDRFFAVRPEGSVSTLKIQRTERGDSAVYLCASSSNQRGSTDTQYFGPGTRLTVL.

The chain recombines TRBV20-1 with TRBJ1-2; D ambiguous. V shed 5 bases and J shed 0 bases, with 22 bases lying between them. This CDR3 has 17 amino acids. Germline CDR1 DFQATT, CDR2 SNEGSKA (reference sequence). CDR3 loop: CSASPFTGRGANYGYTF. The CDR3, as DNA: TGCAGTGCTTCCCCCTTCACCGGAAGAGGAGCTAACTATGGCTACACCTTC.

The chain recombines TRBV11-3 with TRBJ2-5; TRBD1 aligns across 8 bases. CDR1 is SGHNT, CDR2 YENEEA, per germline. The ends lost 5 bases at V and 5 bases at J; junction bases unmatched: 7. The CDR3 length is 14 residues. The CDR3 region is CASSRQGPRETQYF. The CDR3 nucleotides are TGTGCCAGCAGCCGACAGGGGCCGAGGGAGACCCAGTACTTC.

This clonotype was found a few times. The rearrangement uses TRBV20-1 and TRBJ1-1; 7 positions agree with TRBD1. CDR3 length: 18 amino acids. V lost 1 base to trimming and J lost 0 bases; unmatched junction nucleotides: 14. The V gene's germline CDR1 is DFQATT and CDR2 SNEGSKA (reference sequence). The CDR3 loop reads CSARGIMTGFRMNTEAFF. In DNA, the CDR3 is TGCAGTGCTAGAGGCATAATGACAGGGTTTCGCATGAACACTGAAGCTTTCTTT.

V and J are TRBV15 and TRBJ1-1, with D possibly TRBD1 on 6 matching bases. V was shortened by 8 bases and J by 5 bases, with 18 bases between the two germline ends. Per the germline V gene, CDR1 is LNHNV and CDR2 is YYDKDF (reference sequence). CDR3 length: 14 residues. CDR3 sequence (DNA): TGTGCCACCGCCCGCGGGGGGGCATTTACTGAAGCTTTCTTT. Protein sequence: CATARGGAFTEAFF.

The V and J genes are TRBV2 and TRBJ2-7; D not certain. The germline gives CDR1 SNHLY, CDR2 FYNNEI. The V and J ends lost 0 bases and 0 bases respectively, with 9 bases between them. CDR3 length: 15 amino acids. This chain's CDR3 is CASSEAGRSSYEQYF. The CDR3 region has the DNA TGTGCCAGCAGTGAAGCGGGCAGGAGCTCCTACGAGCAGTACTTC.

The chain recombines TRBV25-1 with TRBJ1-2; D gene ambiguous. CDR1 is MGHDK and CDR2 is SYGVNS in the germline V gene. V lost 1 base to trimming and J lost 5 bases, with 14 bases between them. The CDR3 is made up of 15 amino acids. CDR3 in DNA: TGTGCCAGCAGTGAATGGACCCCCGATCGGTATGGCTACACCTTC. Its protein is CASSEWTPDRYGYTF.

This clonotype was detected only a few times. CDR3 loop: CASSLTSPNPNQPQHF. CDR3 coding DNA: TGTGCCAGCAGCTTGACAAGCCCGAATCCGAATCAGCCCCAGCATTTT. This sequence joins TRBV7-8 and TRBJ1-5; D is unclear. CDR3 length: 16 residues. V lost 3 bases, J lost 4 bases, and 16 bases lay in between. Looked up from germline, CDR1 is SGHVS and CDR2 is FQNEAQ. Filled out from reference TRBV7-8 and TRBJ1-5, the complete variable domain reads GAGVSQSPRYKVAKRGQDVALRCDPISGHVSLFWYQQALGQGPEFLTYFQNEAQLDKSGLPSDRFFAERPEGSVSTLKIQRTQQEDSAVYLCASSLTSPNPNQPQHFGDGTRLSIL.

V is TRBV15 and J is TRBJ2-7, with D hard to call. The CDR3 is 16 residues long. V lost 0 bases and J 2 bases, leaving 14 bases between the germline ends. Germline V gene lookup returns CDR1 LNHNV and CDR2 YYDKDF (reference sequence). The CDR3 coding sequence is TGTGCCACCAGCAGAGATTCCCCCCAGGCGACCTACGAGCAGTACTTC. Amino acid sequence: CATSRDSPQATYEQYF.

The CDR3 sequence is CASSEYIGNQPQHF. For the CDR3, the DNA is TGTGCCAGCAGCGAATATATAGGCAATCAGCCCCAGCATTTT. The chain employs TRBV6-1 and TRBJ1-5; D is uncertain. Trimming took 6 bases from V and 2 from J, leaving 11 bases between them. Germline CDR1 and CDR2: MNHNS and SASEGT. The CDR3 is 14 residues long.

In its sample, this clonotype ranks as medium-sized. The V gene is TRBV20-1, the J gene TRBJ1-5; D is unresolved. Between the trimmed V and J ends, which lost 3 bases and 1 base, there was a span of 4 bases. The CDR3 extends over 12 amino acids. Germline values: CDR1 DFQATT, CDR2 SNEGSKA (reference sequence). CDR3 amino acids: CSASYSNQPQHF. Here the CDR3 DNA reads TGCAGTGCTAGCTACAGCAATCAGCCCCAGCATTTT.

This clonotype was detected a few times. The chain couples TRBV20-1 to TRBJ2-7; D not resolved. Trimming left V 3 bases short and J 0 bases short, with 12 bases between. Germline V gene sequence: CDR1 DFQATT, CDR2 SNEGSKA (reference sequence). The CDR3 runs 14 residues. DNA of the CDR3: TGCAGTGCTAGCAGCCCTTCTAGCTCCTACGAGCAGTACTTC. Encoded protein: CSASSPSSSYEQYF.

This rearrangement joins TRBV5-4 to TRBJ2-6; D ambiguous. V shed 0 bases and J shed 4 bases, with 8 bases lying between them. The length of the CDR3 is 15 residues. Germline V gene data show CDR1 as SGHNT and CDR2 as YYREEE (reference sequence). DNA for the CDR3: TGTGCCAGCAGCTTGGGGCCGGCCGGGGCCAACGTCCTGACTTTC. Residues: CASSLGPAGANVLTF. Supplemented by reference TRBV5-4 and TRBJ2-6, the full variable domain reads ETGVTQSPTHLIKTRGQQVTLRCSSQSGHNTVSWYQQALGQGPQFIFQYYREEENGRGNFPPRFSGLQFPNYSSELNVNALELDDSALYLCASSLGPAGANVLTFGAGSRLTVL.

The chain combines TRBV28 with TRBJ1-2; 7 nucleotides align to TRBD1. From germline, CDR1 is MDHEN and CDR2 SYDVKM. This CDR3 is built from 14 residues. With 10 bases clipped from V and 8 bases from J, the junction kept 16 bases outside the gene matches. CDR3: CATRTGALQGGYTF. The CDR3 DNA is TGTGCCACCAGGACAGGAGCTCTTCAGGGGGGCTACACCTTC.

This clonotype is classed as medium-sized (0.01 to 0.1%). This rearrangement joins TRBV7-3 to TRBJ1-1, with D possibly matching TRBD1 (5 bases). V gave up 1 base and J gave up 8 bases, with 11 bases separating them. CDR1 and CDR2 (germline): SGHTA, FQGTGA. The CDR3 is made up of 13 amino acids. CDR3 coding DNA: TGTGCCAGCAGCTTAAATCAGGGCAGGGAAGCTTTCTTT. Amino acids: CASSLNQGREAFF.

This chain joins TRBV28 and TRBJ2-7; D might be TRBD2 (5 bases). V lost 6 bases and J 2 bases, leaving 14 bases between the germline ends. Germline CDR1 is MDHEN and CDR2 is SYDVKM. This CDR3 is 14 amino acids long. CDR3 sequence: CASRGSGLTYEQYF. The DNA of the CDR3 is TGTGCCAGCAGAGGGAGCGGTCTCACCTACGAGCAGTACTTC. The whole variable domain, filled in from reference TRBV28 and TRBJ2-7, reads DVKVTQSSRYLVKRTGEKVFLECVQDMDHENMFWYRQDPGLGLRLIYFSYDVKMKEKGDIPEGYSVSREKKERFSLILESASTNQTSMYLCASRGSGLTYEQYFGPGTRLTVT.

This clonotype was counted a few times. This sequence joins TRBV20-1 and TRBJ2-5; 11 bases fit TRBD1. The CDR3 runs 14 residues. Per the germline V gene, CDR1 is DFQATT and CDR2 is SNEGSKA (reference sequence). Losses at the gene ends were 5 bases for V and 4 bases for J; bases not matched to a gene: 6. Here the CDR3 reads CSASDRGRGETQYF. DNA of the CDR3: TGCAGTGCTTCGGACAGGGGGCGGGGAGAGACCCAGTACTTC.

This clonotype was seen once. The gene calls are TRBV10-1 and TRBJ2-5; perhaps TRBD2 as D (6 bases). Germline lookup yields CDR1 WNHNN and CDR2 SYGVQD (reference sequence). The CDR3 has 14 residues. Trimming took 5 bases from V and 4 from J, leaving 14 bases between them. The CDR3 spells CASSFGGSVETQYF. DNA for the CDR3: TGCGCCAGCAGTTTCGGGGGTTCGGTAGAGACCCAGTACTTC.

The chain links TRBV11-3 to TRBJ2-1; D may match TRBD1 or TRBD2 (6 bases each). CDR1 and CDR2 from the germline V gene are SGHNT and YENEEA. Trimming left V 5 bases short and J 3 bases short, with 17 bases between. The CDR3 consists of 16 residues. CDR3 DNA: TGTGCCAGCAGCCCAGAGGGGGGTATGGGCTACAATGAGCAGTTCTTC. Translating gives CASSPEGGMGYNEQFF.

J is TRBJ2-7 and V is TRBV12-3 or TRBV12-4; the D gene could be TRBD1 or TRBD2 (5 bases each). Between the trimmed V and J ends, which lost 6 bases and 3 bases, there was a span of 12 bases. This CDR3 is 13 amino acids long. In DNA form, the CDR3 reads TGTGCCAGCAGACTGGGACCCCTCTACGAGCAGTACTTC. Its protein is CASRLGPLYEQYF.

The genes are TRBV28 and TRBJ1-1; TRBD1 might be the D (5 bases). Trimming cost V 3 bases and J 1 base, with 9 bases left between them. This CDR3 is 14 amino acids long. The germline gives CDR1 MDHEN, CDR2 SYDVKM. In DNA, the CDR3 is TGTGCCAGCAGTTTGGGACGGAGGAACACTGAAGCTTTCTTT. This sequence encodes CASSLGRRNTEAFF.

The CDR3 DNA sequence: TGTGCCAGCAGTGCGGGACTAGCGGGAGAGACCCAGTACTTC. It encodes CASSAGLAGETQYF. The chain is built from TRBV6-1 and TRBJ2-5, with 12 bases lining up with TRBD2. The CDR3 has 14 residues. The germline V gene has CDR1 MNHNS and CDR2 SASEGT. V was clipped by 4 bases and J by 4 bases; unmatched bases: 1.

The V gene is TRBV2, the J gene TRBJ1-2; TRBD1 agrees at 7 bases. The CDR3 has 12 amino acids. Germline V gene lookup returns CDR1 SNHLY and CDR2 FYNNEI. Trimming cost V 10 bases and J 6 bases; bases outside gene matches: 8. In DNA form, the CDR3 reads TGTGCCACCCAGAGACAGGGTCATGGCTACACCTTC. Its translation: CATQRQGHGYTF.

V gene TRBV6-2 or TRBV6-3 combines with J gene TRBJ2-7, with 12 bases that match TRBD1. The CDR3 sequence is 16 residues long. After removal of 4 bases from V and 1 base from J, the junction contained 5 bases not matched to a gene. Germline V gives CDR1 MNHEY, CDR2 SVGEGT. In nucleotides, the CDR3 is TGTGCCAGCAGTTCTCCGGGACAGGGGGCTTCCTACGAGCAGTACTTC. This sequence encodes CASSSPGQGASYEQYF.

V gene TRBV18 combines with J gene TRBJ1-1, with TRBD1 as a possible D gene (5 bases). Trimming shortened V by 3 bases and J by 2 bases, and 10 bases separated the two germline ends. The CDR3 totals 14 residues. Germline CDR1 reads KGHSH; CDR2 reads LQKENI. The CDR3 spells CASSPPGGNTEAFF. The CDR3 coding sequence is TGTGCCAGCTCACCCCCGGGGGGAAACACTGAAGCTTTCTTT.

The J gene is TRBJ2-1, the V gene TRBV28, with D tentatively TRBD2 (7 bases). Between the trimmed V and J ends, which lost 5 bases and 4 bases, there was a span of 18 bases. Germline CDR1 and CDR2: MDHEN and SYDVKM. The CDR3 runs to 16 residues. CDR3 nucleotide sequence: TGTGCCAGCAGTGGCGGGGAGGGGGGATCGTACAATGAGCAGTTCTTC. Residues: CASSGGEGGSYNEQFF.

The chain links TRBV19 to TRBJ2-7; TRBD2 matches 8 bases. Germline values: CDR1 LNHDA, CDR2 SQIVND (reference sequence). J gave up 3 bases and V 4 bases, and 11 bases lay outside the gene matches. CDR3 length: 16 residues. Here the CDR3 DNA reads TGTGCCAGTAGTACCAACTTGGGACTAGGTAGCTACGAGCAGTACTTC. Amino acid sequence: CASSTNLGLGSYEQYF.

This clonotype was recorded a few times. The CDR3 spells CASSEQAEQFF. CDR3 sequence (DNA): TGTGCCAGCAGTGAACAGGCTGAGCAGTTCTTC. V is TRBV6-1 and J is TRBJ2-1, with D unclear. Trimming cost V 2 bases and J 9 bases, with 5 bases left between them. CDR1 and CDR2 from the germline V gene are MNHNS and SASEGT. This CDR3 comprises 11 residues.

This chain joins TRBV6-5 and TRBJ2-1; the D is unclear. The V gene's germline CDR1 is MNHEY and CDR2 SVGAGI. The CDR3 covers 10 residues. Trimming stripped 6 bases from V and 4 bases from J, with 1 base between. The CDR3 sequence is CASRYNEQFF. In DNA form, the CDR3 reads TGTGCCAGCAGGTACAATGAGCAGTTCTTC.